The present T cell receptor beta chain was sequenced within a study of blood T cell repertoires in COVID-19. Overall study: The United States, Italy and Spain were the sources of the acute and convalescent COVID-19 samples.

Libraries were prepared by immunoSEQ multiplex PCR; TCRdb keeps only in-frame clonotypes and omits some of them. The sample lists 250,000 or so clones, about 82% seen once, with roughly 2% in the top ten. Germline V gene lookup returns CDR1 GTSNPN and CDR2 SVGIG (reference sequence). V shed 6 bases and J 0 bases; nucleotides not matched to a gene: 2. CDR3 length equals 13 residues. The TCR comes from a woman aged 45 to 65 who had recovered from COVID-19. Sequenced sample: PBMCs or T cells enriched from blood (not recorded which). J is TRBJ2-1 and V is TRBV30, with 7 bases that match TRBD2. DNA for the CDR3: TGTGCCTGCTGGACTAGCTCCTACAATGAGCAGTTCTTC. Translated: CACWTSSYNEQFF.